This T cell receptor beta chain was recovered during a study of blood T cell repertoires in COVID-19. Study-wide context: The origin of the acute and convalescent COVID-19 samples was the United States, Italy and Spain. PBMCs, B-cell-depleted T cells, or T cells were the source of the cDNA or gDNA that made up the material.

Clones were sequenced by immunoSEQ multiplex PCR, and TCRdb holds only the in-frame ones, with some missing. The sample has more than 150,000 clones, just under 80% seen once. CDR3 length equals 14 residues. Trimming left V 0 bases short and J 0 bases short, with 5 bases between. The germline V gene has CDR1 SGHTA and CDR2 FQGTGA. This receptor was identified in an elderly woman with acute or convalescent COVID-19. Material for sequencing was peripheral blood. The chain joins TRBV7-3 to TRBJ1-1; the D gene is possibly TRBD1 (5 bases). The CDR3 DNA reads TGTGCCAGCAGCTTAACGGGGCTGAACACTGAAGCTTTCTTT. Protein: CASSLTGLNTEAFF.